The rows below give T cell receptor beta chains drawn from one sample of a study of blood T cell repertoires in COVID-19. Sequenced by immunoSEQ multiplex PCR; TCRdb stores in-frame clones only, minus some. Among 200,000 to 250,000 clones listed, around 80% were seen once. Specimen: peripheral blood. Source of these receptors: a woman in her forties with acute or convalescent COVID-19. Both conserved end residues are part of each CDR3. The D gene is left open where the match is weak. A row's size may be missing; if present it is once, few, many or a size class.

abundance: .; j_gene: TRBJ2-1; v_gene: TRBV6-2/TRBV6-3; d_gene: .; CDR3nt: TGTGCCAGCAGTATACGGGGTTACTCCTACAATGAGCAGTTCTTC; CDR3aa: CASSIRGYSYNEQFF
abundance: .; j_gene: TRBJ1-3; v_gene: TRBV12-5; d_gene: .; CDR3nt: TGTGCTAGTGGTCAACCACGGACGGGGTCGGGAAACACCATATATTTT; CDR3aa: CASGQPRTGSGNTIYF
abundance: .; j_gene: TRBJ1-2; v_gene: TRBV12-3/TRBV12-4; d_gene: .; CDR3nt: TGTGCCAGCAGTTTAGTTGGGGGCTGGGGCTACACCTTC; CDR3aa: CASSLVGGWGYTF
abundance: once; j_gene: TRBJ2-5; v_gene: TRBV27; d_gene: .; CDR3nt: TGTGCCAGCAGTTTGTCGACACCTAAAGAGACCCAGTACTTC; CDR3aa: CASSLSTPKETQYF
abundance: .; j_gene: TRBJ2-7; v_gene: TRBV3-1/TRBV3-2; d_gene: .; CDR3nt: TGTGCCAGCAGCCAAGAAGAACAGAAAAGCTCCTACGAGCAGTACTTC; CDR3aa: CASSQEEQKSSYEQYF
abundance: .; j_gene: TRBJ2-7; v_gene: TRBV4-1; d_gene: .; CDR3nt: TGCGCCAGCAGCCAAGGAGTGACAGCCGCCTACGAGCAGTACTTC; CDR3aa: CASSQGVTAAYEQYF
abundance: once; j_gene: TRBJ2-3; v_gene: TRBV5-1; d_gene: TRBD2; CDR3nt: TGCGCCAGCAGCTTAGGGACTAGCGGGGGCACAGATACGCAGTATTTT; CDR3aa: CASSLGTSGGTDTQYF
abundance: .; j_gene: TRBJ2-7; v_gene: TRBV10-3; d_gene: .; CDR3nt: TGTGCCATCAGTGAACAGGCCTACGAGCAGTACTTC; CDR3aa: CAISEQAYEQYF
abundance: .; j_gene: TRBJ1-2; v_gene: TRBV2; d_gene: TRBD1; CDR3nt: TGTGCCAGCAGTGTGGAGGGGGCCGTCATTAGGACCTTC; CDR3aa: CASSVEGAVIRTF
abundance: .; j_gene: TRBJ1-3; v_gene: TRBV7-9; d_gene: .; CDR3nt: TGTGCCAGCAGCTGGGACACTGGAAACACCATATATTTT; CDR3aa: CASSWDTGNTIYF
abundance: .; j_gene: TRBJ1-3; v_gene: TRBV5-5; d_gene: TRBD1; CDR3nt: TGTGCCAGCAGCTTCTCCGGGACAGCTGGAAACACCATATATTTT; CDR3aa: CASSFSGTAGNTIYF
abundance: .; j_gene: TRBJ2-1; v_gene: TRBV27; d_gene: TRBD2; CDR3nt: TGTGCCAGCAGTTTGAGCGGGGGGCCCTACAATGAGCAGTTCTTC; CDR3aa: CASSLSGGPYNEQFF
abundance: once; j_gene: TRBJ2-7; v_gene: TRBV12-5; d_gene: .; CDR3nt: TGTGCTAGTGGTTTGGTACAGAAAGGAGTTCTAAGCGGAAATCCCTACGAGCAGTACTTC; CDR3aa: CASGLVQKGVLSGNPYEQYF
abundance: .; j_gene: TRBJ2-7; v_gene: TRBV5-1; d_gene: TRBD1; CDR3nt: TGCGCCAGCAGCTCGGGACAGGGGATCGAGCAGTACTTC; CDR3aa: CASSSGQGIEQYF
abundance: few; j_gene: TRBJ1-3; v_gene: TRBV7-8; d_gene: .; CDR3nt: TGTGCCAGCAGCTCAACCAGCCGGGGCTCTGGAAACACCATATATTTT; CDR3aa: CASSSTSRGSGNTIYF
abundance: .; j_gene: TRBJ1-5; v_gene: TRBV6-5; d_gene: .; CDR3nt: TGTGCCAGCAGTTCGTTCGACAGTCCAAATCAGCCCCAGCATTTT; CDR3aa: CASSSFDSPNQPQHF
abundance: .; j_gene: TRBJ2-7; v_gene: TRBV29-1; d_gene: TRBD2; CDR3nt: TGCAGCGTTGAAGATCCAGCGGGGTCCTACGAGCAGTACTTC; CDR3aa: CSVEDPAGSYEQYF
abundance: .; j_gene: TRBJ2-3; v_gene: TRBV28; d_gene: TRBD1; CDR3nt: TGTGCCAGCAGTTCTTCCGGGACAGGGTTATCAGATACGCAGTATTTT; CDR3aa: CASSSSGTGLSDTQYF
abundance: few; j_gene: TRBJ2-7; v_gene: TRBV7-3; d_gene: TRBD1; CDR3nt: TGTGCCCAAGGTACGGGACAGGGTCTTTGCGAGCAGTACTTC; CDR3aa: CAQGTGQGLCEQYF
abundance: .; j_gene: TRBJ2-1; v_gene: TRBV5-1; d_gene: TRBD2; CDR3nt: TGCGCCAGCAGCCAGACTAGCGGGAGTTACAATGAGCAGTTCTTC; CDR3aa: CASSQTSGSYNEQFF
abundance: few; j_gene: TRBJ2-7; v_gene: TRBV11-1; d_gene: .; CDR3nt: TGTGCCAGCACCCCCCGTCGGGGGGCCTCCTACGAGCAGTACTTC; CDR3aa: CASTPRRGASYEQYF
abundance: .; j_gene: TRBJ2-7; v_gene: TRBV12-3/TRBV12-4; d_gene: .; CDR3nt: TGTGCCAGCAGGCCGGGGTCAACCTACGAGCAGTACTTC; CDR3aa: CASRPGSTYEQYF
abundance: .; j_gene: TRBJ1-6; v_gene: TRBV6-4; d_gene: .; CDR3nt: TGTGCCAGCAGTGCACAGATTGATTCACCCCTCCACTTT; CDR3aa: CASSAQIDSPLHF
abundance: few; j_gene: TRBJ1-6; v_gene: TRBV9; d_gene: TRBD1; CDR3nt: TGTGCCAGCAGCGCCGGGACAGGGTCTGTTATAGATTCACCCCTCCACTTT; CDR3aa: CASSAGTGSVIDSPLHF
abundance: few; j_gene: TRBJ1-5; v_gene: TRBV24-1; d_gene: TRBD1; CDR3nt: TGTGCCACCAGTGATCCAGGACAGGGAGGGATAGGTTATCAGCCCCAGCATTTT; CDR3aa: CATSDPGQGGIGYQPQHF
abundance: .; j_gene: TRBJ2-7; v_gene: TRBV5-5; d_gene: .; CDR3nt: TGTGCCAGCAGCTTGCTTCAGGGGAACCCCTACGAGCAGTACTTC; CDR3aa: CASSLLQGNPYEQYF
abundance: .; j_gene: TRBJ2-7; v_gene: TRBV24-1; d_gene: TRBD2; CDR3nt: TGTGCCACCGGCCCAGCGGGAAGCTCCTACGAGCAGTACTTC; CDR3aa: CATGPAGSSYEQYF
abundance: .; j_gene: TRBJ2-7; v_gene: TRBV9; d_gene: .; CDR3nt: TGTGCCAGCAGCGTAGCCGGGACTTCCTACGAGCAGTACTTC; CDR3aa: CASSVAGTSYEQYF
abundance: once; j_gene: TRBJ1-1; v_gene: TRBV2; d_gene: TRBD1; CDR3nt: TGTGCCAGCAGTTTCCAGGGGGCGGGGAACACTGAAGCTTTCTTT; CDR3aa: CASSFQGAGNTEAFF
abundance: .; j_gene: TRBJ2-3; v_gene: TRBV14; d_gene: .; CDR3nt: TGTGCCAGCAGCCAAGTGGGCCCCAGCACAGATACGCAGTATTTT; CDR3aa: CASSQVGPSTDTQYF
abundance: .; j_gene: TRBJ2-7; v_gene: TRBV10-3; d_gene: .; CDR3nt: TGTGCCATCAGTGAGTCGGTGCGGCTCTCCTACGAGCAGTACTTC; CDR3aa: CAISESVRLSYEQYF
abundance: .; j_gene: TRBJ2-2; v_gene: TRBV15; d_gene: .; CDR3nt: TGTGCCACCTTGTCGAACCCGCCGGGCGGGGAGCTGTTTTTT; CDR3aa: CATLSNPPGGELFF
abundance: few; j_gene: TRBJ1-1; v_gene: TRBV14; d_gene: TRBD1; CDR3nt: TGTGCCAGCAGCCGCTACAGGGGGCGGCTGAACACTGAAGCTTTCTTT; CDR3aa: CASSRYRGRLNTEAFF
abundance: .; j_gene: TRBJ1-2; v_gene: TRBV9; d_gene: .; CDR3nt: TGTGCCAGCAGCCCCCTCGGAGCCGGCTATGGCTACACCTTC; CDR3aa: CASSPLGAGYGYTF
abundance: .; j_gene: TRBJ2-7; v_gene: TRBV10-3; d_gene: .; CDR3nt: TGTGCCATCAACGCGGGGACCACGGACGAGCAGTACTTC; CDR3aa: CAINAGTTDEQYF
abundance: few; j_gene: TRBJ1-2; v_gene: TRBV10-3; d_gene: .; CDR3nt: TGTGCCATCAGTGTGGACGGGAGCGGAGCTTCTAACTATGGCTACACCTTC; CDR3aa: CAISVDGSGASNYGYTF
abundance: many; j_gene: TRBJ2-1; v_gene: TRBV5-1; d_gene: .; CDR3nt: TGCGCCAGCAGCTTGCCGGGAGTGGAACGGAATGAGCAGTTCTTC; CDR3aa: CASSLPGVERNEQFF
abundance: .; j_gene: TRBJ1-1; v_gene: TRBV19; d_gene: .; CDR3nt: TGTGCCAGTAGTAAGGCGCGGGGAAGTGGAACTGAAGCTTTCTTT; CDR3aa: CASSKARGSGTEAFF
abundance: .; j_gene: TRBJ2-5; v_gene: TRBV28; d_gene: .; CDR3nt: TGTGCGGCAGGGTTCCAAGAGACCCAGTACTTC; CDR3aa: CAAGFQETQYF
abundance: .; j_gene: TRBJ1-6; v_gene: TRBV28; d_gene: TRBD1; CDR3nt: TGTGCCAGCAGCGCCCCGACAGGGGGCGCCGATAATTCACCCCTCCACTTT; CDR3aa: CASSAPTGGADNSPLHF
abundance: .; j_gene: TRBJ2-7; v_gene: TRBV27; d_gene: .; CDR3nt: TGTGCCAGCAGGCCGAATGACAGGGAGGACTACGAGCAGTACTTC; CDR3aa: CASRPNDREDYEQYF
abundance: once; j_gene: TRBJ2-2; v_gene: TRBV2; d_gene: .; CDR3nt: TGTGCCAGCAAGTTGCGGATGAACACCGGGGAGCTGTTTTTT; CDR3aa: CASKLRMNTGELFF
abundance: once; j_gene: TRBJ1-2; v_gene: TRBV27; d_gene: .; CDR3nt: TGTGCCAGCAGTTTATCGGCAAGGGCAGGGTATGGCTACACCTTC; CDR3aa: CASSLSARAGYGYTF
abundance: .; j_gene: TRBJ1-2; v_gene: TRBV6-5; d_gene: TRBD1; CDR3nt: TGTGCCAGCAGCCCCGCGGGACAGGGCACCGGCTACACCTTC; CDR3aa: CASSPAGQGTGYTF
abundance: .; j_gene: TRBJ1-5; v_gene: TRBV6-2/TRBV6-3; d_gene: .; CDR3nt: TGTGCCAGCAGTCTTGACAGAGGAAGCAATCAGCCCCAGCATTTT; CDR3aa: CASSLDRGSNQPQHF
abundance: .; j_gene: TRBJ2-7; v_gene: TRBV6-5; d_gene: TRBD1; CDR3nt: TGTGCCAGCAGTCCCACCGGGACAGGGTCCTACGAGCAGTACTTC; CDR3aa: CASSPTGTGSYEQYF
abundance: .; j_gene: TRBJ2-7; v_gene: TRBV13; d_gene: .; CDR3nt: TGTGCCAGCAGCCCACAAAAGGGGTTGAACGAGCAGTACTTC; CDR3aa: CASSPQKGLNEQYF
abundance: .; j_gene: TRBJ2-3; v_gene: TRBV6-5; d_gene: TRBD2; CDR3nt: TGTGCCAGCAGTTTTGGCGGGGGGTACACAGATACGCAGTATTTT; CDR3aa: CASSFGGGYTDTQYF
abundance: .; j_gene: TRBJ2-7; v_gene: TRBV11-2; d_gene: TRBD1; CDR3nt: TGTGCCAGCAGCTTAGGGGGGACAGACTACGAGCAGTACTTC; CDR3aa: CASSLGGTDYEQYF
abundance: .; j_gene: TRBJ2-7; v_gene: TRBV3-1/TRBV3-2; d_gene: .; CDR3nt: TGTGCCAGCAGTCTATTTAAGGGAGCTCGGGAGCAGTACTTC; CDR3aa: CASSLFKGAREQYF
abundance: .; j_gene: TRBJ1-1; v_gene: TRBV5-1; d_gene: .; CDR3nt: TGCGCCAGCAGCTCGGGGTTGGTTGCCGGTACTGAAGCTTTCTTT; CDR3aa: CASSSGLVAGTEAFF
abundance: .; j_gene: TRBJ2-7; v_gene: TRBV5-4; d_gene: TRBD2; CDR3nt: TGTGCCAGCAGCCCGCCGGGACTAGCGGACTACGAGCAGTACTTC; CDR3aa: CASSPPGLADYEQYF